Below, one T cell receptor beta chain is given with its context. The antigen this receptor binds is unknown. No quality values exist for individual bases; no much larger clone is one base distant. The donors were healthy, HIV-negative adults who had no recently reported acute infections or vaccinations. Only Caucasian adults living in Nashville, Tennessee, USA were represented among the donors. CD4+ T cells were enriched by magnetic negative selection; naive cells were then positively selected on CD45RA, and the negative fraction formed the memory subset. Blood was collected by leukapheresis, and PBMCs were isolated by Ficoll-Histopaque density gradient centrifugation and then cryopreserved in liquid nitrogen vapor phase. Analytical flow cytometry was used to check the purity and quantity of every magnetically sorted T cell population. Each sorted fraction had its genomic DNA isolated and then quantified by UV absorbance on a Nanodrop 2000c.

These data are taken from a study of shared clonotypes between healthy human individuals (dated by TCRdb to about 2020). Describing the broader study: A couple of women and a few men aged 18 to 49 years were included in the cohort. To estimate repertoire size and how much clonotype sharing occurs between individuals, the study deeply sequenced the blood TCR repertoires of a handful of healthy adults. Each donor's leukapheresis produced roughly between about 0.8 and 8.9 billion PBMCs. To increase sequencing depth and limit assay-specific biases, different laboratories used diverse techniques to prepare libraries and sequence TCR repertoires. For each donor, three plates each were used for CD4 naive and CD4 memory, two plates were used for CD8 naive, and one plate was used for CD8 memory. Study-wide conclusions, independent of this receptor: Across a handful of donors, 4.5% to 6.5% of naive CD4, more than 3% of naive CD8, roughly 2.2% of memory CD4, and 0.4% of memory CD8 clonotypes were shared. Naive subsets generally had larger estimated clonotype richness than memory subsets. The small number of donors limited the genetic and exposure-history diversity represented. Compared with non-shared clonotypes, clonotypes shared by all four sorted-subset donors had higher generation probabilities. Incomplete sequencing was indicated by rarefaction of sorted-subset datasets, despite the large sequencing depth. Sampling was limited to blood, and TCR repertoires in tissue likely differ from TCR repertoires in blood. Pairwise subsampling led to the expectation that sequencing depth would affect the degree of clonotype sharing among donors.

TCR CDR3 regions were amplified from genomic DNA by multiplex PCR using the deep immunoSEQ assay. Extracted genomic DNA from each cell subset was spread evenly across all wells of several immunoSEQ 96-well plates, with each plate serving as a replicate. For sorted subsets, each replicate PCR was loaded with 200 to 250 ng genomic DNA, equivalent to about 33,000 T cell genomes. Purified libraries were quantified with a Qubit 3.0 fluorometer, sized on a Bioanalyzer 2100, and re-quantified with the KAPA Library Quantification kit. Each immunoSEQ 96-well plate was sequenced on its own single-read 150-cycle Illumina NextSeq 550 flow cell. From the authors' description of their analysis: Because the immunoSEQ output held only junctional sequences and lacked quality scores, the filtering could not match the filtering applied to full-length reads. Sequences were annotated with PyIR, a Python wrapper for IgBLAST v1.9, and V/J genes and CDR3 were assigned using IMGT germline references. Any read was removed if the V/J assignment was weak (E-value above 1e-6), the CDR3 was missing, or the read contained stop codons, out-of-frame junctions, or ambiguous translated residues. V3J clonotypes were defined by identical inferred V gene, J gene, and CDR3 amino acid sequence. Percentage overlap between repertoires was calculated by dividing the number of shared unique clonotypes by the size of the smaller repertoire. Three approaches were used to assess repertoire richness: RTK rarefaction, the Chao1 estimator, and Recon v2.1 estimates of unobserved clonotypes. Generation probabilities for all TCRbeta clonotypes obtained by the gDNA method from four donors were computed using OLGA. TCRdb retrieved this table from immuneACCESS and kept in-frame rearrangements only. Not all clones are present; in checked studies, unresolved V genes account for under half, and no reason is known for the remainder. That table furnishes V, J and clone size, whereas the DNA furnished D and trimming. The sample table lists approximately 2.1 million clones, 80% to 95% of them with a count of one. The ten most abundant clones make up about 0.41% of the sample.

V and J are trimmed by 6 bases and 5 bases, and the gene matches miss 6 bases of the junction. The germline V gene (reference sequence) gives CDR1 as MNHEY and CDR2 as SMNVEV. The CDR3 spans 14 residues, from the cysteine through the phenylalanine. Only the CDR3 DNA stays, 42 bases, in frame from base 1. Sequencing was performed on naive CD4+ T cells from PBMCs. Interpreted using the paper, the cell subset or site label stands for: CD45RA+ positively selected. Recombination linked TRBV27 to TRBJ1-4, and 7 junctional nucleotides match TRBD1. This receptor was identified in a man younger than 35 in good health. Some clones in this sample may be carry-over from other donors' samples. The CDR3 protein is CASRPAGGNEKLFF. The nucleotide sequence is TGTGCCAGCAGGCCCGCAGGGGGAAATGAAAAACTGTTTTTT.